The 20 T cell receptor beta chains reported below all come from one sample, sequenced in a study of cytotoxic CD8 clonotypes in ibrutinib-treated CLL. Method: immunoSEQ multiplex PCR; TCRdb's copy keeps in-frame clones and lacks some. This sample yields approximately 84,000 clones, of which about 85% are seen a single time; around 4.8% belongs to the top ten. Source: PBMCs, taken after 12 months of ibrutinib treatment. Receptors originate from a human donor with chronic lymphocytic leukemia.

The chain couples TRBV27 to TRBJ1-5, with D perhaps matching TRBD1 (5 bases). Germline V lookup: CDR1 MNHEY, CDR2 SMNVEV (reference sequence). The CDR3 is 16 residues long. Deletions cut 5 bases from V and 0 bases from J, with 14 bases between. CDR3 residues: CASSPMGGYSNQPQHF. In DNA form, the CDR3 reads TGTGCCAGCAGTCCGATGGGGGGTTATAGCAATCAGCCCCAGCATTTT.

The V call is TRBV10-3, the J call TRBJ1-5; 9 bases match TRBD1. With 6 bases clipped from V and 5 bases from J, the junction kept 5 bases outside the gene matches. This CDR3 has 14 amino acids. Looked up from germline, CDR1 is ENHRY and CDR2 is SYGVKD. The CDR3, as DNA: TGTGCCATCAGGTCCCGGGACAGGGATCAGCCCCAGCATTTT. This translates into CAIRSRDRDQPQHF.

V and J are TRBV4-1 and TRBJ2-3; tentatively, D is TRBD1 (6 bases). This CDR3 is built from 15 residues. The V gene lost 4 bases and the J gene lost 2 bases, with 13 bases spanning the gap. The germline V gene encodes CDR1 MGHRA and CDR2 YSYEKL. The CDR3 protein is CASSPPGADTDTQYF. CDR3 nucleotides: TGCGCCAGCAGCCCCCCAGGGGCCGACACAGATACGCAGTATTTT.

V usage is TRBV5-1 and J usage is TRBJ2-5; TRBD1 aligns across 11 bases. The DNA end is a closer match to TRBJ2-7, so the J assignment may be wrong. There are 15 residues in the CDR3. CDR1 is SGHRS and CDR2 is YFSETQ in the germline V gene. The CDR3 nucleotides read TGCGCCAGCAGCTTGGAGGGACAGGGGGCCTACGAGCAGTACTTC. Residues: CASSLEGQGAYEQYF.

The CDR3 protein is CASSSQNRQANSPLHF. The CDR3 bases are TGTGCCAGCAGCTCCCAAAACCGACAGGCTAATTCACCCCTCCACTTT. The rearrangement uses TRBV7-8 and TRBJ1-6, with D perhaps TRBD1 (6 bases). The CDR3 sequence is 16 residues long. Germline CDR1 SGHVS, CDR2 FQNEAQ. Deletions cut 4 bases from V and 6 bases from J, with 16 bases between.

This chain links TRBV10-1 with TRBJ1-2; 8 bases line up with TRBD1. This CDR3 has 12 amino acids. V was clipped by 7 bases and J by 7 bases; unmatched bases: 5. Germline values: CDR1 WNHNN, CDR2 SYGVQD (reference sequence). Written as DNA, the CDR3 is TGCGCCAGCACCGGGACAGGAAGTGGCTACACCTTC. Its translation is CASTGTGSGYTF.

CDR3 loop: CSVGGTQETQYF. Here the CDR3 DNA reads TGCAGCGTTGGGGGGACCCAAGAGACCCAGTACTTC. The gene calls are TRBV29-1 and TRBJ2-5; D might be TRBD1 or TRBD2, each matching 5 bases. CDR3 length: 12 residues. In germline, CDR1 is SQVTM, CDR2 ANQGSEA. Trimming removed 4 bases at V and 1 base at J, with 7 bases between.

V gene TRBV6-1 combines with J gene TRBJ1-2; no clear D. Germline V CDR1 and CDR2: MNHNS, SASEGT. The CDR3 sequence is 14 residues long. V was trimmed by 7 bases and J by 2 bases, leaving 14 bases between them. The CDR3 loop is CASTERTVNYGYTF. Written as DNA, the CDR3 is TGTGCCAGCACCGAAAGGACGGTAAACTATGGCTACACCTTC.

This clone was recorded once. The chain couples TRBV19 to TRBJ1-1; 10 bases map to TRBD1. This CDR3 spans 14 amino acids. Germline V gene lookup returns CDR1 LNHDA and CDR2 SQIVND (reference sequence). After removal of 7 bases from V and 5 bases from J, the junction contained 7 bases not matched to a gene. CDR3 sequence (DNA): TGTGCCAGTAAGTCCCGGACAGGGGGGACTGAAGCTTTCTTT. Translated: CASKSRTGGTEAFF.

The chain recombines TRBV4-2 with TRBJ1-6; D possibly corresponds to TRBD1 (5 bases). Germline lookup yields CDR1 LGHNA and CDR2 YNFKEQ. V lost 1 base and J lost 10, with 11 bases in between. This CDR3 spans 14 amino acids. The CDR3 loop is CASSQVGETSPLHF. CDR3 coding DNA: TGTGCCAGCAGCCAAGTAGGGGAAACCTCACCCCTCCACTTT.

This rearrangement joins TRBV7-7 to TRBJ2-5, with 14 bases that match TRBD2. Germline V gives CDR1 SSHAT, CDR2 FNYEAQ (reference sequence). The CDR3 sequence is 16 residues long. The CDR3 spells CAGSLGTSGGKETQYF. For the CDR3, the DNA is TGTGCTGGCAGCTTAGGGACTAGCGGGGGAAAAGAGACCCAGTACTTC. Full variable domain (remainder filled in from reference TRBV7-7 and TRBJ2-5): GAGVSQSPRYKVTKRGQDVTLRCDPISSHATLYWYQQALGQGPEFLTYFNYEAQPDKSGLPSDRFSAERPEGSISTLTIQRTEQRDSAMYRCAGSLGTSGGKETQYFGPGTRLLVL.

This chain connects TRBV9 to TRBJ2-2; D possibly corresponds to TRBD2 (5 bases). Trimming left V 4 bases short and J 6 bases short, with 22 bases between. This CDR3 comprises 17 residues. From germline, CDR1 is SGDLS and CDR2 YYNGEE. CDR3 sequence reads: CASSPVRGLADAGELFF. The CDR3 DNA follows: TGTGCCAGCAGCCCTGTGAGAGGGCTGGCAGACGCCGGGGAGCTGTTTTTT.

The chain has TRBV2 and TRBJ2-7; TRBD2 matches at 10 bases. Germline V gene lookup returns CDR1 SNHLY and CDR2 FYNNEI. J gave up 3 bases and V 6 bases, and 8 bases lay outside the gene matches. CDR3 length: 15 amino acids. CDR3: CASSLGLAALYEQYF. The CDR3 DNA reads TGTGCCAGCAGCCTCGGACTAGCGGCACTCTACGAGCAGTACTTC.

This chain links TRBV11-3 with TRBJ1-5, with TRBD1 matching 8 bases. V dropped 5 bases and J dropped 7; count of bases not matched to a gene: 7. The CDR3 runs to 14 residues. CDR1 and CDR2 (germline): SGHNT, YENEEA. CDR3 coding DNA: TGTGCCAGCAGCCCGCAGGGGGCTAGGCAGCCCCAGCATTTT. Amino acids: CASSPQGARQPQHF.

CDR3 sequence reads: CASSLFRGTSQETQYF. In DNA form, the CDR3 reads TGTGCCAGCAGCTTATTCCGGGGGACCTCCCAAGAGACCCAGTACTTC. This chain connects TRBV7-9 to TRBJ2-5, with D possibly matching TRBD2 (6 bases). Germline V gene lookup returns CDR1 SEHNR and CDR2 FQNEAQ (reference sequence). Trimming removed 2 bases at V and 1 base at J, with 14 bases between. This CDR3 has 16 residues.

The chain recombines TRBV5-1 with TRBJ1-4; D unclear. From germline, CDR1 is SGHRS and CDR2 YFSETQ. CDR3 length: 14 residues. Trimming cost V 4 bases and J 8 bases, with 15 bases left between them. The DNA for the CDR3 is TGCGCCAGCAGCCCAGAAGGATTGGGCGAAAAACTGTTTTTT. Residues: CASSPEGLGEKLFF.

With respect to this clone: The sample contains more than one DNA sequence encoding this CDR3. The rearrangement uses TRBV19 and TRBJ2-1; D ambiguous. This CDR3 region has 12 residues. Deletions cut 1 base from V and 6 bases from J, with 4 bases between. The germline V gene encodes CDR1 LNHDA and CDR2 SQIVND (reference sequence). This CDR3 reads CASSIVGNEQFF. The CDR3 DNA reads TGTGCCAGTAGTATAGTTGGCAATGAGCAGTTCTTC.

The chain couples TRBV5-1 to TRBJ2-5, with D possibly TRBD1 on 6 matching bases. Germline CDR1 SGHRS, CDR2 YFSETQ. CDR3 length equals 15 residues. V was pared by 4 bases and J by 3 bases, with 16 bases between. CDR3 in DNA: TGCGCCAGCAGCAACGCCCCAGGGGTGGAAGAGACCCAGTACTTC. Translation: CASSNAPGVEETQYF.

The chain joins TRBV4-2 to TRBJ2-1; D ambiguous. Trimming stripped 0 bases from V and 5 bases from J, with 17 bases between. The CDR3 has 17 amino acids. Per germline, CDR1 LGHNA and CDR2 YNFKEQ. The CDR3 region is CASSQDRASTRHNEQFF. In DNA form, the CDR3 reads TGTGCCAGCAGCCAAGATCGGGCGTCGACGCGACACAATGAGCAGTTCTTC.

This sequence joins TRBV20-1 and TRBJ2-7; D is undetermined. V gave up 4 bases and J gave up 4 bases, with 8 bases separating them. The CDR3 has 11 residues. Per the germline V gene, CDR1 is DFQATT and CDR2 is SNEGSKA (reference sequence). DNA of the CDR3: TGCAGTGCTACCCCGATGTACGAGCAGTACTTC. This gives the protein CSATPMYEQYF.